The 6 T cell receptor beta chains given below trace back to one sample, sequenced in a study of T cell responses to AZD1222 COVID-19 vaccine. This table comes from immunoSEQ multiplex PCR, and its TCRdb copy is limited to in-frame clones, with some not included. Of 150,000 to 200,000 clones in the sample, 92% are singletons; the top ten hold under 1.2%. Sequencing was performed on peripheral blood, taken 28 days after the second AZD1222 dose. These TCRs come from an adult who received the AZD1222 COVID-19 vaccine.

V usage is TRBV5-1 and J usage is TRBJ2-7; D may be TRBD1 or TRBD2 (5 bases each). V was trimmed by 3 bases and J by 3 bases, leaving 10 bases between them. The CDR3 has 13 amino acids. Germline-derived CDR1 and CDR2 are SGHRS and YFSETQ. CDR3 protein: CASSSGRNYEQYF. CDR3 nucleotide sequence: TGCGCCAGCAGCTCGGGACGGAACTACGAGCAGTACTTC.

This clone was seen a single time. The chain recombines TRBV6-6 with TRBJ1-5, with a possible D match to TRBD1 (5 bases). From germline, CDR1 is MNHNY and CDR2 SVGAGI (reference sequence). The germline V and J ends were trimmed by 4 bases and 7 bases, with 17 bases remaining between them. This CDR3 region has 15 residues. CDR3 residues: CASSSPDRVRQPQHF. The CDR3 nucleotides are TGTGCCAGCAGTTCCCCCGACAGAGTGCGACAGCCCCAGCATTTT.

This chain links TRBV5-1 with TRBJ2-3, with unresolved D. Trimming took 5 bases from V and 6 from J, leaving 13 bases between them. The CDR3 has 13 amino acids. CDR1 and CDR2 from the germline V gene are SGHRS and YFSETQ. The CDR3 sequence is CASSGLGFDTQYF. The CDR3 coding sequence is TGCGCCAGCAGTGGCTTGGGGTTTGATACGCAGTATTTT.

The V gene is TRBV18, the J gene TRBJ1-3, with 8 bases aligning to TRBD1. V shed 1 base, J shed 0 bases, and the junction held 5 bases outside the gene matches. The CDR3 has 17 residues. CDR1 is KGHSH and CDR2 is LQKENI in the germline V gene. Written as DNA, the CDR3 is TGTGCCAGCTCACCACGGACAGGGAAATTCTCTGGAAACACCATATATTTT. It is translated as CASSPRTGKFSGNTIYF. The full variable domain, with the rest looked up from reference TRBV18 and TRBJ1-3, is NAGVMQNPRHLVRRRGQEARLRCSPMKGHSHVYWYRQLPEEGLKFMVYLQKENIIDESGMPKERFSAEFPKEGPSILRIQQVVRGDSAAYFCASSPRTGKFSGNTIYFGEGSWLTVV.

The chain recombines TRBV27 with TRBJ1-6; 9 nucleotides match TRBD1. J gave up 6 bases and V 5 bases, and 2 bases lay outside the gene matches. The germline CDR1 and CDR2 sequences are MNHEY and SMNVEV (reference sequence). This CDR3 has 14 residues. The CDR3 reads CASSRTGANSPLHF. CDR3 in DNA: TGTGCCAGCAGTAGGACAGGGGCTAATTCACCCCTCCACTTT.

The CDR3 protein is CASSLASFNYGYTF. CDR3 nucleotide sequence: TGTGCCAGCAGCTTAGCCAGTTTTAACTATGGCTACACCTTC. V gene TRBV5-6 combines with J gene TRBJ1-2; D not certain. The germline gives CDR1 SGHDT, CDR2 YYEEEE. This CDR3 has 14 residues. Trimming took 2 bases from V and 1 from J, leaving 9 bases between them.